The rows below give T cell receptor beta chains drawn from one sample of a study of blood T cell repertoires in COVID-19. This table comes from immunoSEQ multiplex PCR, and its TCRdb copy is limited to in-frame clones, with some not included. Of about 200,000 clones listed, about nine tenths were seen once; the top ten hold about 6%. Source material: peripheral blood. The receptors were gathered from an older man with acute or convalescent COVID-19. CDR3s include the opening cysteine and the closing phenylalanine or tryptophan. Fields, in order: J gene, CDR3 length, V gene, clone size, CDR3 protein. A row's size may be missing; if present it is once, few, many or a size class.

TRBJ2-1	14	TRBV27	NA	CASSTAPTYNEQFF
TRBJ2-3	17	TRBV18	NA	CASSPRIGRPATDTQYF
TRBJ1-5	16	TRBV19	once	CASRGTGGGWNQPQHF
TRBJ1-5	13	TRBV5-1	NA	CASSLDPGFPQHF
TRBJ2-7	12	TRBV28	NA	CASSTTAYEQYF
TRBJ1-1	15	TRBV13	NA	CASSSRVLGNTEAFF
TRBJ1-6	15	TRBV30	NA	CAWSGQGLLGSPLHF
TRBJ1-2	14	TRBV4-1	NA	CASSQDSGTQGYTF
TRBJ1-1	13	TRBV12-3/TRBV12-4	NA	CASTGQGYTEAFF
TRBJ1-4	16	TRBV3-1/TRBV3-2	NA	CASSPFGAGTNEKLFF
TRBJ2-1	16	TRBV28	NA	CASSSVTSGSYNEQFF
TRBJ2-3	17	TRBV7-2	NA	CASSFAPSGRRADTQYF
TRBJ1-2	16	TRBV19	NA	CASSITRQGSNYGYTF
TRBJ2-4	17	TRBV7-2	NA	CASSTGLAGGGKNIQYF
TRBJ1-2	12	TRBV2	NA	CASRAGQYGYTF
TRBJ2-7	16	TRBV29-1	NA	CSVEGVQQGLDYEQYF
TRBJ2-1	14	TRBV18	NA	CASSPEMGGAGQFF
TRBJ1-1	14	TRBV5-1	NA	CASSQGLLNTEAFF
TRBJ1-1	14	TRBV15	NA	CATTTLGGYTEAFF
TRBJ1-4	17	TRBV28	once	CASSLAGQGASNEKLFF
TRBJ1-2	15	TRBV2	NA	CASNPGGVANYGYTF
TRBJ1-1	15	TRBV19	NA	CASSRGLPMNTEAFF
TRBJ2-1	12	TRBV5-6	NA	CASSLQQGFQFF
TRBJ1-2	17	TRBV24-1	NA	CATSDFNDPQGNYGYTF
TRBJ1-6	15	TRBV9	NA	CASSVDAGGNSPLHF
TRBJ2-2	11	TRBV3-1/TRBV3-2	few	CASKLAGELFF
TRBJ2-5	15	TRBV7-9	NA	CASSRRTSEQETQYF
TRBJ2-5	14	TRBV24-1	NA	CATSATSGYETQYF
TRBJ2-5	16	TRBV10-1	NA	CASSPTTSGGRETQYF
TRBJ2-2	15	TRBV7-9	NA	CASRSGLSSTGELFF
TRBJ2-3	16	TRBV7-9	NA	CASSPGLAERTDTQYF
TRBJ1-2	14	TRBV5-1	NA	CASSFGDRDHGYTF
TRBJ1-6	14	TRBV18	once	CASSPNQGARPLHF